A selection of T cell receptor beta chains follows, all from one sample in a study of cytotoxic CD8 clonotypes in ibrutinib-treated CLL. The protocol was immunoSEQ multiplex PCR, while the TCRdb copy is restricted to in-frame clones and leaves out a portion. The sample records over 120,000 clones, around 80% being singletons. The sample in question was PBMCs, obtained after 12 months of ibrutinib treatment. The receptors were gathered from a human donor with chronic lymphocytic leukemia. Both conserved end residues are trimmed from each CDR3. Clone sizes are given selectively: once, few, many, or a class where the clone is expanded.

size,V,length,CDR3
NA,TRBV28,14,ASSLLTGVARGTQY
NA,TRBV7-2,15,ASSFTGPRAGTGELF
NA,TRBV7-9,13,ASRRSRLAGGEQY
NA,TRBV30,12,AWSRGFSTDTQY
NA,TRBV11-2,15,ASSLSSGSASYNEQF
NA,TRBV4-3,14,ASSQDPGTGNTEAF
NA,TRBV15,13,ATSRRTSHLYGYT
NA,TRBV30,13,AWSDLGGPYTEAF
once,TRBV28,14,ASNKPGTGVIQPQH
NA,TRBV27,13,ASTFASGTVNGYT
NA,TRBV28,11,ASIPDRNYGYT
NA,TRBV5-1,13,ASSLASGFTYEQY
NA,TRBV5-4,15,ASSLRYGLAGVHEQY
NA,TRBV5-4,12,ASSFPNRGNEQF
NA,TRBV14,12,ASSQTSGYYEQY
few,TRBV7-9,13,ASSFAGTNYNEQF
NA,TRBV27,13,ASNILPGTQETQY
NA,TRBV9,13,ASSGPGGNSYGYT
NA,TRBV25-1,12,ASSPRVSPYEQY
few,TRBV29-1,10,SDHSGGTEAF
NA,TRBV19,12,ATHRGYSNQPQH
NA,TRBV18,14,ASSPGLAEGTDTQY
NA,TRBV5-1,12,ASSFSGVTDTQY
NA,TRBV6-5,12,ASSPTGDRNEQF
NA,TRBV7-9,15,ASSRPGTPIMNTEAF
NA,TRBV2,13,ASRFEASGANTQY
NA,TRBV5-1,13,ASSLVRGLSSEQY
NA,TRBV5-6,14,ASSSPLGRETYEQY
NA,TRBV9,16,ASSVGGTGETAKNIQY
NA,TRBV9,15,ASSARTARKGRDGYT
NA,TRBV9,13,ASSEQGNTGNTIY
few,TRBV30,12,AWMGTENNYGYT
NA,TRBV30,12,AWSGGQGGQPQH
NA,TRBV9,11,ASSGQQGRKLF
once,TRBV5-6,12,ASSTLRGAYEQY
NA,TRBV27,12,ASSRNRDGETQY
NA,TRBV6-5,12,ASSYSKVGETQY